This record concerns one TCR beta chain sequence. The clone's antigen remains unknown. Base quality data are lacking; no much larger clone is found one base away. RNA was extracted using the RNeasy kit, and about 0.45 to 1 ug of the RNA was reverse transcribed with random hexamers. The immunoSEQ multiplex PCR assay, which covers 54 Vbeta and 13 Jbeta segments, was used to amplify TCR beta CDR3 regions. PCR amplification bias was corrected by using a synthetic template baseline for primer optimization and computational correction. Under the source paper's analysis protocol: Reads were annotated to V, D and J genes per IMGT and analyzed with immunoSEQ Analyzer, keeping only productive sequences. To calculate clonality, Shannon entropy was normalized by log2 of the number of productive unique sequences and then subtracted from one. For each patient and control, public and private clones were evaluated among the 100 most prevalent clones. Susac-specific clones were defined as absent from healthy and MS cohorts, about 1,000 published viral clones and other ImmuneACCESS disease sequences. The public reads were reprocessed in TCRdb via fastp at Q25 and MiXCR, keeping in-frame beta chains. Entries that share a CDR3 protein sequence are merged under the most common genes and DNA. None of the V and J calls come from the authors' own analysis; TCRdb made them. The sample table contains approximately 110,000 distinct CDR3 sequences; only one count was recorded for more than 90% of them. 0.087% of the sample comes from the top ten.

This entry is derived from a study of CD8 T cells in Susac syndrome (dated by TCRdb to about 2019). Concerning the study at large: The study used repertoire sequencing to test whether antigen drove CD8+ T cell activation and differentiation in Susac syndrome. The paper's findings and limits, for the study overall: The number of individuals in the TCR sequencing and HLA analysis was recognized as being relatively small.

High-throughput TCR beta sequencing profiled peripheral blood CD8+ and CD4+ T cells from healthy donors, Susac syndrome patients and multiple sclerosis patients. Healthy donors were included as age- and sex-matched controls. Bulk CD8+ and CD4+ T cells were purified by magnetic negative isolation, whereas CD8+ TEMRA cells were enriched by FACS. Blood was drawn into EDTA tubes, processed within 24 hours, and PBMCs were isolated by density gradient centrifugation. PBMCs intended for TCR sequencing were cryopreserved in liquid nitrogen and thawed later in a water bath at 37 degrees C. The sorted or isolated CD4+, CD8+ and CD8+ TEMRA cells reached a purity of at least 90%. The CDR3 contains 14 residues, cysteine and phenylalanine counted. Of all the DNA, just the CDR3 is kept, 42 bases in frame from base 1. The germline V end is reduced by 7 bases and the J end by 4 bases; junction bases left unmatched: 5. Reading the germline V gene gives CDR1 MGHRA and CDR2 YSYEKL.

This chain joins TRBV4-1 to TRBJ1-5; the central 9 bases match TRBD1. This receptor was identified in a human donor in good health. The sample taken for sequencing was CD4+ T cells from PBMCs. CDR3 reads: CASKGQGPNQPQHF. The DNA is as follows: TGCGCCAGCAAGGGACAGGGTCCGAATCAGCCCCAGCATTTT.